Listed below are T cell receptor beta chains from one sample, sequenced in a study of CD8 T cells in ankylosing spondylitis. One entry per CDR3 protein results from TCRdb running MiXCR on the 5' RACE reads. In the table there are approximately 300,000 distinct CDR3 sequences, roughly 8% of which are singletons. The sequenced material came from blood, either unsorted or a sorted T cell fraction (not recorded which). These receptors all stem from a male donor with ankylosing spondylitis. Both conserved end residues are part of each CDR3. The D gene is left open where the match is weak. Some rows mark clone size as missing; the rest say once, few, many or name a class of expanded clone.

TRBD1,.,TRBJ2-7,TRBV15,CATSARQGVFEQYF,TGTGCCACCAGCGCTCGACAGGGGGTGTTCGAGCAGTACTTC
TRBD1,few,TRBJ2-7,TRBV28,CASAGQGPYEQYF,TGTGCCAGTGCGGGACAGGGGCCATACGAGCAGTACTTC
.,few,TRBJ2-1,TRBV12-3/TRBV12-4,CASTQSPGHWGGEQFF,TGTGCCAGCACTCAAAGCCCGGGACACTGGGGTGGTGAGCAGTTCTTC
TRBD2,few,TRBJ2-5,TRBV11-3,CASSSGLAGVQETQYF,TGTGCCAGCAGTTCAGGACTAGCGGGAGTGCAAGAGACCCAGTACTTC
.,many,TRBJ2-2,TRBV4-3,CASSRRDNLANTGELFF,TGCGCCAGCAGCCGTCGGGACAATCTCGCGAACACCGGGGAGCTGTTTTTT
.,.,TRBJ1-2,TRBV7-6,CASSPGWPYGYTF,TGTGCCAGCAGCCCAGGTTGGCCCTATGGCTACACCTTC
TRBD1,few,TRBJ1-6,TRBV5-1,CASSLQVPGQGMDNSPLHF,TGCGCCAGCAGCTTACAGGTTCCGGGACAGGGCATGGATAATTCACCCCTCCACTTT
.,many,TRBJ1-1,TRBV4-1,CASSQEGGNTEAFF,TGCGCCAGCAGCCAAGAGGGAGGGAACACTGAAGCTTTCTTT
TRBD1,many,TRBJ1-2,TRBV2,CASSYRGQLYGYTF,TGTGCCAGCAGTTACCGGGGACAGCTCTATGGCTACACCTTC
.,many,TRBJ2-4,TRBV5-1,CASSLGLLIAKNIQYF,TGCGCCAGCAGCTTGGGACTCTTGATAGCCAAAAACATTCAGTACTTC
TRBD2,few,TRBJ2-1,TRBV4-2,CASSPDFYKTSGWNEQFF,TGTGCCAGCAGCCCCGACTTTTACAAGACTAGCGGATGGAATGAGCAGTTCTTC
.,.,TRBJ2-4,TRBV7-2,CASSLVSHALTYF,TGTGCCAGCAGCTTAGTGTCTCATGCCCTAACGTACTTC
TRBD2,few,TRBJ2-1,TRBV5-1,CASSPRPRERRNEQFF,TGCGCCAGCAGCCCCCGTCCGCGGGAGAGGCGGAATGAGCAGTTCTTC
.,.,TRBJ2-7,TRBV3-1,CASSLQALTSGTYEQYF,TGTGCCAGCAGCCTGCAGGCCCTGACCTCGGGGACCTACGAGCAGTACTTC
TRBD1,few,TRBJ1-2,TRBV7-3,CASSQTTGGVGYTF,TGTGCCAGCAGTCAGACGACAGGGGGCGTTGGCTACACCTTC
TRBD2,.,TRBJ2-1,TRBV2,CASSERRLAGYNEQFF,TGTGCCAGCAGTGAACGACGGCTAGCGGGTTACAATGAGCAGTTCTTC
.,few,TRBJ2-3,TRBV5-1,CASSFGVRTDTQYF,TGCGCCAGCAGCTTTGGGGTGAGAACAGATACGCAGTATTTT
.,many,TRBJ1-5,TRBV4-1,CASSPFSRGNQPQHF,TGCGCCAGCAGCCCCTTTAGCCGGGGTAATCAGCCCCAGCATTTT
TRBD2,many,TRBJ2-1,TRBV11-2,CASSRGLADHNEQFF,TGTGCCAGCAGCCGCGGACTAGCGGATCACAATGAGCAGTTCTTC
TRBD2,.,TRBJ2-1,TRBV7-2,CASTRRGLAVYNEQFF,TGTGCCAGCACCCGTAGAGGTCTAGCGGTATACAATGAGCAGTTCTTC
.,.,TRBJ2-7,TRBV2,CASRGGTESSYEQYF,TGTGCCAGCAGAGGCGGGACCGAGAGCTCCTACGAGCAGTACTTC
TRBD2,.,TRBJ2-7,TRBV7-8,CASSRRAGVYEQYF,TGTGCCAGCAGCCGTCGAGCGGGAGTCTACGAGCAGTACTTC
TRBD2,.,TRBJ2-3,TRBV2,CASSESGLAVDTQYF,TGTGCCAGCAGTGAATCTGGACTAGCGGTAGATACGCAGTATTTT
.,few,TRBJ2-3,TRBV21-1,CASSLHWASGSTTDTQYF,.
.,.,TRBJ1-1,TRBV29-1,CSATQGGTEAFF,TGCAGCGCTACACAGGGAGGCACTGAAGCTTTCTTT
.,few,TRBJ1-5,TRBV20-1,CSARSPAGNQPQHF,TGCAGTGCTCGGTCCCCTGCGGGCAATCAGCCCCAGCATTTT
TRBD2,.,TRBJ2-7,TRBV20-1,CSASPPRLAGYYEQYF,TGCAGTGCCTCCCCTCCTCGGCTAGCGGGTTACTACGAGCAGTACTTC
TRBD2,.,TRBJ2-1,TRBV20-1,CSAVAGASYNEQFF,TGCAGTGCGGTAGCGGGTGCGTCCTACAATGAGCAGTTCTTC
.,few,TRBJ2-3,TRBV6-2/TRBV6-3,CASSYAGTQRDTQYF,TGTGCCAGCAGTTACGCGGGAACCCAAAGGGATACGCAGTATTTT
TRBD2,few,TRBJ2-7,TRBV7-8,CASSLVPSGRTIRNEQYF,TGTGCCAGCAGCTTAGTACCTAGCGGGAGAACTATAAGGAACGAGCAGTACTTC
.,.,TRBJ2-2,TRBV29-1,CSVAGRNTGELFF,TGCAGCGTGGCGGGCCGAAACACCGGGGAGCTGTTTTTT
TRBD1,many,TRBJ1-6,TRBV5-1,CASSGGQGASPLHF,TGCGCCAGCAGCGGGGGACAGGGGGCCTCACCCCTCCACTTT